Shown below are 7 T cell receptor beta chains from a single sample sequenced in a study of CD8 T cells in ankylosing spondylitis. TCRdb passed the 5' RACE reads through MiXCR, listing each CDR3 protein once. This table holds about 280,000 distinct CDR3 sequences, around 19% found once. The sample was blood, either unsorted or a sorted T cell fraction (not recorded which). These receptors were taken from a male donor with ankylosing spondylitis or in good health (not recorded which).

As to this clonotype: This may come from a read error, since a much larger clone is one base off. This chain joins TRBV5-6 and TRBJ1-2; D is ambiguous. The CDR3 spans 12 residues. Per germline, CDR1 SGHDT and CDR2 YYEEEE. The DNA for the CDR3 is TGTGCCAGCAGCTTCGTCAACTATAGCTACACCTTC. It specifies CASSFVNYSYTF.

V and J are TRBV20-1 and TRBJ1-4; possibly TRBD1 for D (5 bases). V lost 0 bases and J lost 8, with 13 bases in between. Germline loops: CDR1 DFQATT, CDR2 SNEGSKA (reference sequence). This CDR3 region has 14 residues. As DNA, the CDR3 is TGCAGTGCTAGAGACGTGGCAGGGTCCGAAAAACTGTTTTTT. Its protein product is CSARDVAGSEKLFF.

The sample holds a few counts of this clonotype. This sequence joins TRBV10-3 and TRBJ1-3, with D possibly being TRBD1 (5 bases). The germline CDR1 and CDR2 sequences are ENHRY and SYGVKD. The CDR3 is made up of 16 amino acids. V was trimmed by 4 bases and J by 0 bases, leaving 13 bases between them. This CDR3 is CAISARQKSSGNTIYF. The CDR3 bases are TGTGCCATCAGTGCGAGACAGAAGAGCTCTGGAAACACCATATATTTT.

CDR3 sequence: CASSPRTDSYTF. CDR3 in DNA: TGTGCCAGCAGCCCAAGGACAGACAGCTACACCTTC. The chain carries TRBV6-5 and TRBJ1-2, with D possibly TRBD1 on 6 matching bases. This CDR3 has 12 residues. The V and J ends lost 6 bases and 9 bases respectively, with 14 bases between them. CDR1 is MNHEY and CDR2 is SVGAGI in the germline V gene.

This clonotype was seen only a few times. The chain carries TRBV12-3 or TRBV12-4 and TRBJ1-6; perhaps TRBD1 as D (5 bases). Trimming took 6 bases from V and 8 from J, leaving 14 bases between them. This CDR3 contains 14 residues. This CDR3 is CASSYTGGDSPLHF. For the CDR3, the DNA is TGTGCCAGCAGCTACACAGGTGGGGATTCACCCCTCCACTTT.

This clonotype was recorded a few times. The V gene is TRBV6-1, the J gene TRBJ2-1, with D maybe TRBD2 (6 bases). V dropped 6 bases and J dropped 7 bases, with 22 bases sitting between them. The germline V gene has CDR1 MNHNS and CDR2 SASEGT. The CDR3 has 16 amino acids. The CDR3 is CASRRRGGIPTNEQFF. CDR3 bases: TGTGCCAGCAGGCGCCGGGGCGGGATCCCTACGAATGAGCAGTTCTTC.

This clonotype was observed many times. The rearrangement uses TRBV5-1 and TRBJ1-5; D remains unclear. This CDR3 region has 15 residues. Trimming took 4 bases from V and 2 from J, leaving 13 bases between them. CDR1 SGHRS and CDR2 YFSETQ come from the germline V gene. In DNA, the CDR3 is TGCGCCAGCAGCGGAGGAGGGCCGGGCAATCAGCCCCAGCATTTT. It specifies CASSGGGPGNQPQHF.